These 30 T cell receptor beta chains came from one sample sequenced in a study of blood T cell repertoires in COVID-19 (TCRdb year 2020). To prepare the library, the immunoSEQ multiplex PCR assay was applied. TCRdb stores this immuneACCESS table with in-frame sequences only. Part of the clones is absent; in the studies checked, under half of the shortfall reflects unresolved V genes, and no reason is known for the rest. This sample holds fewer than 350,000 clones; 80% to 90% were observed only once. The top ten clonotypes cover approximately 14% of the sample. The material sequenced was peripheral blood. The receptor source for this set is a woman in her 70s with COVID-19, enrolled during active disease.

The table lists this clone with a count of one. The gene calls are TRBV6-4 and TRBJ2-3; tentatively, D is TRBD1 (6 bases). From germline, CDR1 is MRHNA and CDR2 SNTAGT. The CDR3 runs 11 residues. The V gene lost 6 bases and the J gene lost 8 bases, with 9 bases spanning the gap. DNA for the CDR3: TGTGCCAGCAGGTACAGGGCTACGCAGTATTTT. Protein: CASRYRATQYF.

The chain links TRBV12-3 or TRBV12-4 to TRBJ1-2; TRBD1 is a possible D gene (5 bases). The CDR3 totals 13 residues. The V end lost 0 bases, the J end lost 7 bases, and 9 bases lay between the germline ends. This CDR3 is CASSLAGRGGYTF. The CDR3 nucleotides read TGTGCCAGCAGTTTAGCAGGGAGGGGTGGCTACACCTTC.

The chain couples TRBV6-5 to TRBJ1-1; a possible D gene is TRBD1 (6 bases). Germline CDR1 is MNHEY and CDR2 is SVGAGI. The CDR3 is 13 residues long. V was trimmed by 8 bases and J by 1 base, leaving 11 bases between them. The DNA of the CDR3 is TGTGCCAGCCTTACAGGGAAGAACACTGAAGCTTTCTTT. Amino acid sequence: CASLTGKNTEAFF.

The gene calls are TRBV19 and TRBJ2-7; 7 nucleotides match TRBD1. V shed 7 bases, J shed 0 bases, and the junction held 3 bases outside the gene matches. Germline loops: CDR1 LNHDA, CDR2 SQIVND (reference sequence). The CDR3 runs 13 residues. The CDR3 reads CASTGGHSYEQYF. The CDR3 bases are TGTGCCAGTACAGGGGGACACTCCTACGAGCAGTACTTC.

The J gene is TRBJ1-2, the V gene TRBV4-1; TRBD1 matches 8 bases. V dropped 1 base and J dropped 5; count of bases not matched to a gene: 6. This CDR3 has 15 amino acids. Germline V gene lookup returns CDR1 MGHRA and CDR2 YSYEKL. CDR3 DNA sequence: TGCGCCAGCAGCCAAGGACAGGGGCAGGGGTATGGCTACACCTTC. Its translation is CASSQGQGQGYGYTF.

J is TRBJ1-2 and V is TRBV5-8; 10 nucleotides align to TRBD1. This CDR3 comprises 19 residues. Losses at the gene ends were 2 bases for V and 1 base for J; bases not matched to a gene: 14. The V gene's germline CDR1 is SGHTS and CDR2 YDEGEE. The CDR3 coding sequence is TGTGCCAGCAGCTTTGCTCCGGGACAGGGGCGTTCTATTAACTATGGCTACACCTTC. Its protein product is CASSFAPGQGRSINYGYTF.

This chain connects TRBV20-1 to TRBJ2-1, with a possible D match to TRBD1 (6 bases). This CDR3 comprises 10 residues. Germline CDR1 is DFQATT and CDR2 is SNEGSKA (reference sequence). The V and J ends lost 8 bases and 7 bases respectively, with 9 bases between them. The CDR3 sequence is CSPTGNEQFF. The CDR3 DNA reads TGCAGTCCCACAGGGAATGAGCAGTTCTTC.

CDR3 nucleotides: TGTGCCAGTAGTATCGGACAGTTGACCAATGAGCAGTTCTTC. Encoded protein: CASSIGQLTNEQFF. The J gene is TRBJ2-1, the V gene TRBV19; a possible D gene is TRBD1 (6 bases). Trimming took 3 bases from V and 6 from J, leaving 12 bases between them. Per the germline V gene, CDR1 is LNHDA and CDR2 is SQIVND (reference sequence). The CDR3 has 14 residues. The whole variable domain, remainder taken from reference TRBV19 and TRBJ2-1, is DGGITQSPKYLFRKEGQNVTLSCEQNLNHDAMYWYRQDPGQGLRLIYYSQIVNDFQKGDIAEGYSVSREKKESFPLTVTSAQKNPTAFYLCASSIGQLTNEQFFGPGTRLTVL.

The chain has TRBV10-3 and TRBJ2-3, with 9 nucleotides matching TRBD2. V lost 4 bases to trimming and J lost 6 bases; unmatched junction nucleotides: 11. The V gene's germline CDR1 is ENHRY and CDR2 SYGVKD. The CDR3 sequence is 16 residues long. The CDR3 reads CAISGASGEFEDTQYF. The DNA of the CDR3 is TGTGCCATCAGTGGCGCTAGCGGGGAGTTTGAGGATACGCAGTATTTT.

The chain carries TRBV6-6 and TRBJ2-7; D is possibly TRBD2 (7 bases). The CDR3 has 16 residues. Germline assignment: CDR1 MNHNY and CDR2 SVGAGI (reference sequence). Between the trimmed V and J ends, which lost 5 bases and 1 base, there was a span of 18 bases. CDR3 nucleotide sequence: TGTGCCAGCAGTCGAGATGGGGGGGCCTCTTCCTACGAGCAGTACTTC. It yields the protein CASSRDGGASSYEQYF.

V usage is TRBV6-5 and J usage is TRBJ1-2; D perhaps matches TRBD1 (5 bases). This CDR3 has 14 amino acids. The V end lost 2 bases, the J end lost 7 bases, and 14 bases lay between the germline ends. Germline lookup yields CDR1 MNHEY and CDR2 SVGAGI. The CDR3 DNA is TGTGCCAGCAGTTACGAATATGGGGCTCGTGGCTACACCTTC. This gives the protein CASSYEYGARGYTF.

This clone was seen once. The chain employs TRBV6-2 or TRBV6-3 and TRBJ1-5; D possibly corresponds to TRBD1 (6 bases). Trimming removed 2 bases from V and 1 base from J, with 9 bases in between. The CDR3 is 15 residues long. Germline CDR1 and CDR2: MNHEY and SVGEGT. DNA of the CDR3: TGTGCCAGCAGTTACCCTACAGGGAGCAATCAGCCCCAGCATTTT. Encoded protein: CASSYPTGSNQPQHF.

The rearrangement uses TRBV5-1 and TRBJ2-5; TRBD2 matches 12 bases. This CDR3 contains 16 residues. Looked up from germline, CDR1 is SGHRS and CDR2 is YFSETQ. After removal of 3 bases from V and 1 base from J, the junction contained 4 bases not matched to a gene. The CDR3 bases are TGCGCCAGCAGCTCCTCTAGCGGGGGGGCCCAAGAGACCCAGTACTTC. This translates into CASSSSSGGAQETQYF.

This clone was seen only once. The rearrangement uses TRBV27 and TRBJ2-3, with unresolved D. The germline gives CDR1 MNHEY, CDR2 SMNVEV (reference sequence). Trimming took 6 bases from V and 0 from J, leaving 10 bases between them. CDR3 length equals 14 residues. The CDR3 loop is CASSLGRSTDTQYF. CDR3 bases: TGTGCCAGCAGCCTAGGTAGGAGCACAGATACGCAGTATTTT.

The chain links TRBV18 to TRBJ1-2; 7 nucleotides align to TRBD1. CDR3 length equals 15 residues. Germline loops: CDR1 KGHSH, CDR2 LQKENI. Germline trimming cut 3 bases from V and 8 bases from J; bases unmatched to any gene: 12. The DNA of the CDR3 is TGTGCCAGCTCACCCCTCGAACAGGGGACGGGAGGCTACACCTTC. Amino acids: CASSPLEQGTGGYTF.

The chain links TRBV28 to TRBJ1-2; 7 nucleotides line up with TRBD1. Germline CDR1 MDHEN, CDR2 SYDVKM. V dropped 6 bases and J dropped 7; count of bases not matched to a gene: 8. CDR3 length equals 13 residues. DNA of the CDR3: TGTGCCAGCAGCCTAGAACAGGGGTTTGGCTACACCTTC. It translates to CASSLEQGFGYTF.

The chain uses TRBV24-1 and TRBJ2-7; D unresolved. The germline CDR1 and CDR2 sequences are KGHDR and SFDVKD. The CDR3 length is 13 residues. Trimming removed 5 bases at V and 3 bases at J, with 10 bases between. CDR3: CATSVTEYYEQYF. The CDR3 DNA reads as TGTGCCACCAGTGTCACGGAGTACTACGAGCAGTACTTC.

This rearrangement joins TRBV6-5 to TRBJ1-2, with TRBD1 matching 7 bases. With V trimmed by 3 bases and J by 0 bases, 1 base remained unmatched. The CDR3 totals 14 residues. The V gene's germline CDR1 is MNHEY and CDR2 SVGAGI. CDR3 nucleotides: TGTGCCAGCAGTTATGGGACAGCTAACTATGGCTACACCTTC. It codes for CASSYGTANYGYTF.

The chain's CDR3 is CASSSRSGGPTDTQYF. Here the CDR3 DNA reads TGTGCCAGTAGCTCCCGTAGCGGGGGGCCCACAGATACGCAGTATTTT. The V and J genes are TRBV19 and TRBJ2-3, with TRBD2 matching 10 bases. The V gene's germline CDR1 is LNHDA and CDR2 SQIVND (reference sequence). The CDR3 is 16 amino acids. The ends lost 6 bases at V and 2 bases at J; junction bases unmatched: 8.

The rearrangement uses TRBV5-4 and TRBJ2-7, with D unclear. Germline V gene data show CDR1 as SGHNT and CDR2 as YYREEE (reference sequence). V was shortened by 3 bases and J by 3 bases, with 13 bases between the two germline ends. The CDR3 covers 14 residues. The CDR3 region has the DNA TGTGCCAGCAGCTCGGGTGTCTTAAGCTACGAGCAGTACTTC. It specifies CASSSGVLSYEQYF.

J is TRBJ1-2 and V is TRBV19; tentatively, D is TRBD1 (6 bases). Trimming stripped 7 bases from V and 7 bases from J, with 13 bases between. CDR3 length equals 12 residues. CDR1 is LNHDA, CDR2 SQIVND, per germline (reference sequence). CDR3 protein: CASTPDRIGYTF. The CDR3 DNA is TGTGCCAGTACTCCCGACAGGATTGGCTACACCTTC. Looking up the rest from reference TRBV19 and TRBJ1-2 gives the full variable domain: DGGITQSPKYLFRKEGQNVTLSCEQNLNHDAMYWYRQDPGQGLRLIYYSQIVNDFQKGDIAEGYSVSREKKESFPLTVTSAQKNPTAFYLCASTPDRIGYTFGSGTRLTVV.

The table lists this clone with a few counts. This sequence joins TRBV19 and TRBJ1-4, with D unclear. The CDR3 extends over 14 amino acids. Trimming shortened V by 3 bases and J by 7 bases, and 12 bases separated the two germline ends. Germline CDR1 reads LNHDA; CDR2 reads SQIVND (reference sequence). The CDR3 protein is CASSILQRGEKLFF. Here the CDR3 DNA reads TGTGCCAGTAGTATTCTCCAGCGGGGTGAAAAACTGTTTTTT.

This chain connects TRBV28 to TRBJ1-4, with D perhaps TRBD1 (5 bases). The CDR3 is 12 amino acids. V was pared by 5 bases and J by 9 bases, with 10 bases between. Germline V CDR1 and CDR2: MDHEN, SYDVKM. The CDR3 sequence: CASSMKGKKLFF. CDR3 nucleotide sequence: TGTGCCAGCAGTATGAAGGGGAAAAAACTGTTTTTT.

The genes are TRBV6-2 or TRBV6-3 and TRBJ1-5; 9 bases match TRBD1. CDR3 length equals 15 residues. The germline V gene has CDR1 MNHEY and CDR2 SVGEGT. The V and J ends lost 5 bases and 6 bases, in that order; junction bases with no gene match: 8. In DNA, the CDR3 is TGTGCCAGCAGTCTCTCGGGACAGGGCGGTCAGCCCCAGCATTTT. Translated, it gives CASSLSGQGGQPQHF.

DNA of the CDR3: TGTGCCAGCCACCGGGACAGGGGTGCCACGAGCACCGGGGAGCTGTTTTTT. Translation gives CASHRDRGATSTGELFF. The chain carries TRBV18 and TRBJ2-2, with TRBD1 matching over 10 bases. Germline V gene lookup returns CDR1 KGHSH and CDR2 LQKENI. CDR3 length equals 17 residues. The trim removed 8 bases at V and 4 bases at J, leaving 13 bases unmatched.

The CDR3 spells CASSLASGGYNEQFF. DNA of the CDR3: TGCGCCAGCAGCTTAGCCAGCGGGGGGTACAATGAGCAGTTCTTC. The genes are TRBV5-1 and TRBJ2-1, with 9 bases lining up with TRBD2. This CDR3 contains 15 residues. Germline V gene data show CDR1 as SGHRS and CDR2 as YFSETQ. Trimming at V came to 2 bases and at J to 4 bases, leaving 4 bases not matched to a gene.

V and J are TRBV7-7 and TRBJ2-7; 8 bases map to TRBD1. The CDR3 contains 14 residues. Germline CDR1 SSHAT, CDR2 FNYEAQ (reference sequence). J gave up 5 bases and V 5 bases, and 8 bases lay outside the gene matches. The DNA for the CDR3 is TGTGCCAGCAGCCCGATGGACAGGGTAGACGAGCAGTACTTC. Residues: CASSPMDRVDEQYF.

This clone occurred a few times. The V gene is TRBV18, the J gene TRBJ1-2; D gene unclear. CDR1 and CDR2 (germline): KGHSH, LQKENI. The CDR3 length is 15 residues. Deletions cut 2 bases from V and 5 bases from J, with 15 bases between. CDR3 nucleotides: TGTGCCAGCTCACCAGTAGCTATTCCCCCTTATGGCTACACCTTC. Translated, it gives CASSPVAIPPYGYTF.

The J gene is TRBJ2-5, the V gene TRBV2, with D perhaps TRBD1 (6 bases). Germline CDR1 is SNHLY and CDR2 is FYNNEI. The CDR3 totals 14 residues. Trimming removed 4 bases at V and 1 base at J, with 10 bases between. CDR3: CASSGDRSQETQYF. The DNA for the CDR3 is TGTGCCAGCAGTGGTGACAGGAGCCAAGAGACCCAGTACTTC. Full variable domain (outside the CDR3, taken from reference TRBV2 and TRBJ2-5): EPEVTQTPSHQVTQMGQEVILRCVPISNHLYFYWYRQILGQKVEFLVSFYNNEISEKSEIFDDQFSVERPDGSNFTLKIRSTKLEDSAMYFCASSGDRSQETQYFGPGTRLLVL.

The chain recombines TRBV28 with TRBJ2-7, with 13 bases fitting TRBD2. The CDR3 spans 14 residues. The junction had 12 bases not matched to a gene; V was cut back by 7 bases and J by 12 bases. Germline V gene data show CDR1 as MDHEN and CDR2 as SYDVKM. In nucleotides, the CDR3 is TGTGCCAGCACCACCCCCGGGACTAGCGGGGTGTGGTACTTC. Protein sequence: CASTTPGTSGVWYF.